Below, one T cell receptor (beta chain) is given with its context. The antigen remains undetermined. The same CDR3 is also encoded by other DNA sequences in this sample. These data come from a study of shared clonotypes between healthy human individuals. There are 15 residues in the CDR3. V lost 5 bases, J lost 4 bases, and 6 bases stayed unmatched. Germline CDR1 reads SGHAT; CDR2 reads FQNNGV. It was across several immunoSEQ plates that each subset's genomic DNA was evenly split. Only in-frame clones appear in the TCRdb table, and some are missing; sequencing was by immunoSEQ multiplex PCR. The repertoire holds 2 million to 2.5 million clones, with around 95% as singletons. Broader study findings: Generation of non-shared clonotypes was less probable than generation of clonotypes shared by all four donors. When naive CD4 clonotypes were compared across a few donors, about 4.8% were shared.

V usage is TRBV11-2 and J usage is TRBJ1-2, with 11 bases lining up with TRBD1. The receptor was isolated from a man aged 18 to 30 in good health. Specimen: naive CD4+ T cells sorted from blood. The subset: CD45RA+ positively selected. This CDR3 is CASSPGTGGGYGYTF. The DNA for the CDR3 is TGTGCCAGCAGCCCAGGGACAGGGGGAGGCTATGGCTACACCTTC.